This TCR beta chain was retrieved from a study of shared clonotypes between healthy human individuals. Across the whole study: The plates for each donor numbered three CD4 naive, three CD4 memory, two CD8 naive and one CD8 memory.

The CDR3 has 16 residues. Germline CDR1 reads MNHNS; CDR2 reads SASEGT. The J segment lost 6 bases and the V segment lost 3 bases, leaving 12 bases of the junction unmatched. This clone was counted once. Libraries were prepared by immunoSEQ multiplex PCR; TCRdb keeps only in-frame clonotypes and omits some of them. In the table there are around 2,000,000 clones, about 95% of which are singletons. Naive CD8 cells lacked CD45RO, underwent positive selection for CCR7 and left out terminally differentiated effector memory CD45RA+ cells. Free of recent acute infections or vaccinations, the donors were healthy HIV-negative adults. Donors were Caucasian adults residing in Nashville, Tennessee, USA.

This clonotype was sampled from a young man in good health. Input material: naive CD8+ T cells sorted from blood. V and J are TRBV6-1 and TRBJ2-7, with 9 bases matching TRBD2. The CDR3 here is CASSDLAGSHRVEQYF. The CDR3, as DNA: TGTGCCAGCAGTGATCTAGCGGGATCGCATCGAGTCGAGCAGTACTTC.